The clone carrying this T cell receptor beta chain appeared a few times. Its cognate antigen is unknown. Only in-frame clones appear in the TCRdb table, and some are missing; sequencing was by immunoSEQ multiplex PCR. The profile covers about 54,000 clones, with about 90% appearing a single time and roughly 6% taken by the ten largest. This record comes from a study of graft-versus-host responses after intestinal transplantation. Whole-study findings and limits: Allograft clonal ratios (graft-versus-host to host-versus-graft) were high in patients who had graft-donor T cell macrochimerism.

CDR1 and CDR2 from the germline V gene are KGHSH and LQKENI. Trimming shortened V by 4 bases and J by 8 bases, and 15 bases separated the two germline ends. The CDR3 consists of 15 residues. This material consisted of PBMCs, taken roughly 660 days after intestinal transplant. This sequence was found in a human patient who received an intestinal transplant, so some T cells may come from the graft donor. The V and J genes are TRBV18 and TRBJ1-6; a weak D match, TRBD1 (5 bases). DNA of the CDR3: TGTGCCAGCTCACTCAGACAGAAGATGGATTCACCCCTCCACTTT. Amino acids: CASSLRQKMDSPLHF.